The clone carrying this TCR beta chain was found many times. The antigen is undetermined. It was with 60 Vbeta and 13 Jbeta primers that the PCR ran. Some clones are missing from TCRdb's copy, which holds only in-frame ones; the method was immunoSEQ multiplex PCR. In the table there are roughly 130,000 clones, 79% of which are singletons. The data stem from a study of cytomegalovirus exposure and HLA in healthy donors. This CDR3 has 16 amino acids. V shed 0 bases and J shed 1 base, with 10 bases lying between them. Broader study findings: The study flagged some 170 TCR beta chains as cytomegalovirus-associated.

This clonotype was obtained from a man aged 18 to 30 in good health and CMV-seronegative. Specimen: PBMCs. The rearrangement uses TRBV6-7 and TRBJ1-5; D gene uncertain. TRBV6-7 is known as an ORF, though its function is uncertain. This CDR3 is CASSYSSGLSNQPQHF. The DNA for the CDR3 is TGTGCCAGCAGTTACTCGTCGGGGTTGAGCAATCAGCCCCAGCATTTT.